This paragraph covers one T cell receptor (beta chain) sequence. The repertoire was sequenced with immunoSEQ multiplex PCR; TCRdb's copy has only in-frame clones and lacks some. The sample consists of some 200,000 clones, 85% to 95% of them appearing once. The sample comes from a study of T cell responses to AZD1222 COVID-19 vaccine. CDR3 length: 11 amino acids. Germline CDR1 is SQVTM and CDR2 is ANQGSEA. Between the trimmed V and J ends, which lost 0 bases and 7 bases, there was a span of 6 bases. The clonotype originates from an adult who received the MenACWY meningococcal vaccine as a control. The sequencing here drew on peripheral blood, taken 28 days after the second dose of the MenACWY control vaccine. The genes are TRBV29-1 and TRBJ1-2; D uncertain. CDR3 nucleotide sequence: TGCAGCGTTGAAGATCGCCGTGGCTACACCTTC. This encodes CSVEDRRGYTF.